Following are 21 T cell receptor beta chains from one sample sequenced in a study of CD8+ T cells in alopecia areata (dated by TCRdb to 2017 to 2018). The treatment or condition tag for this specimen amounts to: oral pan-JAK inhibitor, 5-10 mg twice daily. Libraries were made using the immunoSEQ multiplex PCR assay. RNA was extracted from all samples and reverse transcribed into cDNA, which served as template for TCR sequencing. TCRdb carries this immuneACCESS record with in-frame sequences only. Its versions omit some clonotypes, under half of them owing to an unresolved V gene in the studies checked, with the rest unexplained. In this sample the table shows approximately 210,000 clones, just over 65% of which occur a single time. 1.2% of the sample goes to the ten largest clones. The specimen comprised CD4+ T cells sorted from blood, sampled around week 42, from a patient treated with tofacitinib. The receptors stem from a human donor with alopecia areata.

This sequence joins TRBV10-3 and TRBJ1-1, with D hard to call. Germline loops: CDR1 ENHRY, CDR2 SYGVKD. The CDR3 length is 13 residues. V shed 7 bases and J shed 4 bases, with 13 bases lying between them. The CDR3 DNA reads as TGTGCCATCATGGAGGGCGGGAGCACTGAAGCTTTCTTT. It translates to CAIMEGGSTEAFF.

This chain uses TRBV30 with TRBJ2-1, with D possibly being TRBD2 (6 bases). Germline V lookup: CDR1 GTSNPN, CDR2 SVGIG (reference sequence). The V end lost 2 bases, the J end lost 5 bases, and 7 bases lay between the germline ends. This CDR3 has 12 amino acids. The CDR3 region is CAWSRLDNEQFF. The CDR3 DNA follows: TGTGCCTGGAGTAGACTAGACAATGAGCAGTTCTTC. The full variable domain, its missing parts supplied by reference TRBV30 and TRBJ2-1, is SQTIHQWPATLVQPVGSPLSLECTVEGTSNPNLYWYRQAAGRGLQLLFYSVGIGQISSEVPQNLSASRPQDRQFILSSKKLLLSDSGFYLCAWSRLDNEQFFGPGTRLTVL.

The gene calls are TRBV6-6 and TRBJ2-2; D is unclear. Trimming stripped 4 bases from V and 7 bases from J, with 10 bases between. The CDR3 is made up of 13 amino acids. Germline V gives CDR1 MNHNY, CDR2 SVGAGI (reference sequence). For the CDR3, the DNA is TGTGCCAGCAGTTTGAAGGATGTCGGGGAGCTGTTTTTT. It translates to CASSLKDVGELFF.

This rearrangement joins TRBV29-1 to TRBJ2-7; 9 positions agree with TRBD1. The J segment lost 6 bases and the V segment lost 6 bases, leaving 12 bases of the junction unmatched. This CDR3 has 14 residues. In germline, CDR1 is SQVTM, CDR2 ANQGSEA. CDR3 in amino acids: CSVSPGTGQREQYF. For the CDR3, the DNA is TGCAGCGTCTCACCCGGGACAGGGCAGCGCGAGCAGTACTTC.

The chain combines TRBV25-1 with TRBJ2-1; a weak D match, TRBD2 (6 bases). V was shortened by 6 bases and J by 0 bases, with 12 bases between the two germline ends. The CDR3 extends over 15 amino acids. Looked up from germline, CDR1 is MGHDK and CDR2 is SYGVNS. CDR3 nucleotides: TGTGCCAGCAGCGATAGCGGTCCCTCCTACAATGAGCAGTTCTTC. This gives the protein CASSDSGPSYNEQFF.

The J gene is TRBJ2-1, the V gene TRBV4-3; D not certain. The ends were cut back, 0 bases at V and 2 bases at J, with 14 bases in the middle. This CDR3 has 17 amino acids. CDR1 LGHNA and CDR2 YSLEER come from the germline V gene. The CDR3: CASSQEGGRLAYNEQFF. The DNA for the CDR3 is TGCGCCAGCAGCCAAGAAGGTGGCAGGCTAGCCTACAATGAGCAGTTCTTC.

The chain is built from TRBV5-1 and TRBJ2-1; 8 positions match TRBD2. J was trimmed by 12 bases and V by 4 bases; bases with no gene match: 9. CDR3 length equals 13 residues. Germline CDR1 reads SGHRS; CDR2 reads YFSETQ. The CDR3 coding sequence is TGCGCCAGCAGCGTGGCCGGGGGGGCACTGCAGTTCTTC. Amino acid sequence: CASSVAGGALQFF.

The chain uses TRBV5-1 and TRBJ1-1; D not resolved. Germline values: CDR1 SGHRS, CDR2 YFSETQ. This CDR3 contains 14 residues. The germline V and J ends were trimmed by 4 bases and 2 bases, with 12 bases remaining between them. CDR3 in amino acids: CASSGGSGNTEAFF. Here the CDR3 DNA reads TGCGCCAGCAGCGGTGGTTCAGGAAACACTGAAGCTTTCTTT.

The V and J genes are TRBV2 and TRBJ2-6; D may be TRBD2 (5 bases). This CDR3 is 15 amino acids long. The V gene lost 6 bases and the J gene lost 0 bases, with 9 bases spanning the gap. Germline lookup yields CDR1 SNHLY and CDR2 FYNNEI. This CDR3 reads CASSGGGSGANVLTF. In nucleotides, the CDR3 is TGTGCCAGCAGCGGTGGAGGCTCTGGGGCCAACGTCCTGACTTTC.

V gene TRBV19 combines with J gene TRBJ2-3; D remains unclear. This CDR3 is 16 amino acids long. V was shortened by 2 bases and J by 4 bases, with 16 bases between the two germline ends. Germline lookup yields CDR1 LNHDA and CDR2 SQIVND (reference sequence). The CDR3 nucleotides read TGTGCCAGTAGTATATTGGGCCCTTTGCGTCCAGATACGCAGTATTTT. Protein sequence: CASSILGPLRPDTQYF.

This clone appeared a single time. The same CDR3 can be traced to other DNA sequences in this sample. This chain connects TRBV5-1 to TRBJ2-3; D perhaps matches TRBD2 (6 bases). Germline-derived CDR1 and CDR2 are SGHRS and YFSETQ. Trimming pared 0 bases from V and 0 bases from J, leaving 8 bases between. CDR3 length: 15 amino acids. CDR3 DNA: TGCGCCAGCAGCTTGGGCGGGAAGAGCACAGATACGCAGTATTTT. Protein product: CASSLGGKSTDTQYF.

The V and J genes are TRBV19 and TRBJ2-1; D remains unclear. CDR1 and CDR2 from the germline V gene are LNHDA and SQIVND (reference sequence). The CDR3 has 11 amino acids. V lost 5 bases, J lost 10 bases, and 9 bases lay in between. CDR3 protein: CASSVKREQFF. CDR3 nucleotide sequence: TGTGCCAGTAGTGTTAAGAGAGAGCAGTTCTTC.

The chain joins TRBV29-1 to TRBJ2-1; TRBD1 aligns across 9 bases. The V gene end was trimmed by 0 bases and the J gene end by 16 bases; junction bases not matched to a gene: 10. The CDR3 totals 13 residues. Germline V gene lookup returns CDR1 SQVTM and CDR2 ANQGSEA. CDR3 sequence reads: CSVEEPGTGMEFF. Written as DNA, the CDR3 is TGCAGCGTTGAAGAGCCCGGGACAGGGATGGAATTCTTC.

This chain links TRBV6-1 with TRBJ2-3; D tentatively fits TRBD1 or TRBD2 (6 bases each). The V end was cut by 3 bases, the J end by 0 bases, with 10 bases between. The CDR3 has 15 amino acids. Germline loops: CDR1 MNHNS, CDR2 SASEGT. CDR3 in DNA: TGTGCCAGCAGTGATGGGGGGCCGAGCACAGATACGCAGTATTTT. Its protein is CASSDGGPSTDTQYF.

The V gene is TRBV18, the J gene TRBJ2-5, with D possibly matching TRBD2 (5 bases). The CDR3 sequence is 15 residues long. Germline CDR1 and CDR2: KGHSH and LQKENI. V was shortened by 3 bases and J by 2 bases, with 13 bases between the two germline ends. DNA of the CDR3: TGTGCCAGCTCACCTCGAAGCGGCTCTCAAGAGACCCAGTACTTC. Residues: CASSPRSGSQETQYF.

DNA for the CDR3: TGTGCCACCAGCAGAGTTACGCCCAACACCGGGGAGCTGTTTTTT. Amino acids: CATSRVTPNTGELFF. This chain uses TRBV15 with TRBJ2-2; D gene ambiguous. Germline V gene lookup returns CDR1 LNHNV and CDR2 YYDKDF (reference sequence). This CDR3 spans 15 amino acids. V was cut by 1 base and J by 2 bases, with 8 bases left in between.

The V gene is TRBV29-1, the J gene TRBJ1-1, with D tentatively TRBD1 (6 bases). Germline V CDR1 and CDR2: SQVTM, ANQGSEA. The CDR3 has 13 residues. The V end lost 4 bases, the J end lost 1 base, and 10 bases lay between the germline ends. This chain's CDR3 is CSVGKGGNTEAFF. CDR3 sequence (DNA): TGCAGCGTTGGGAAGGGGGGGAACACTGAAGCTTTCTTT.

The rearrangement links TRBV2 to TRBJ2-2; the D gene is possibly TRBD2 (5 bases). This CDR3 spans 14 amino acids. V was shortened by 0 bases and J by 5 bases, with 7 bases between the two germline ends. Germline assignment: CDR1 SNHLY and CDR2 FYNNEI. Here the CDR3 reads CASSEARGTGELFF. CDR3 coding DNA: TGTGCCAGCAGTGAAGCGCGAGGGACCGGGGAGCTGTTTTTT.

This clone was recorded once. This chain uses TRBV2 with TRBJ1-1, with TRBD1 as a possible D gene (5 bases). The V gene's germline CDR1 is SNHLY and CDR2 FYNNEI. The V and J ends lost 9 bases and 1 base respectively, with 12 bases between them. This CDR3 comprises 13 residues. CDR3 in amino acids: CASDFDRNTEAFF. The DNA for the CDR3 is TGTGCCAGTGACTTCGACAGGAACACTGAAGCTTTCTTT.

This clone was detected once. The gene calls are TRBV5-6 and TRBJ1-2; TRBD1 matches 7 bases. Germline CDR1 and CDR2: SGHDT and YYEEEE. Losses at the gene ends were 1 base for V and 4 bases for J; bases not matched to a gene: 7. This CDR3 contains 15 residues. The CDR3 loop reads CASSLRTGSIYGYTF. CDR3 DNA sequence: TGTGCCAGCAGCTTGAGGACAGGAAGTATCTATGGCTACACCTTC.

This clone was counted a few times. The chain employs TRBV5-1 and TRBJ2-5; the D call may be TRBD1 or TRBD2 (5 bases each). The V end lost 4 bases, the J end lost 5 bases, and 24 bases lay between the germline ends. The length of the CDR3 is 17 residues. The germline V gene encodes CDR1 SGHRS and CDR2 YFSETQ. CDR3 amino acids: CASSPGHLGDPGETQYF. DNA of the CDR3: TGCGCCAGCAGCCCCGGTCATCTGGGGGACCCAGGGGAGACCCAGTACTTC.